This entry describes one TCR beta chain. This may come from a read error, since a much larger clone is one base off. This specimen belongs to a study of blood T cells in healthy people across ages. Alongside a J-beta primer mix, a sample-barcoded 5' primer served in a second PCR lasting about 6 to 12 cycles. TCRdb called the 5' RACE reads again in MiXCR, with one record for every CDR3 protein. This table holds 800,000 to 950,000 distinct CDR3 sequences, roughly 29% found once. CDR1 is DFQATT and CDR2 is SNEGSKA in the germline V gene (reference sequence). The CDR3 is 15 residues long. This sample also appeared in a second study, on T cells of mothers and their children.

Sequences were obtained from blood. The rearrangement uses TRBV20-1 and TRBJ2-1; TRBD2 is a possible D gene (6 bases). The J call is doubtful: the DNA matches TRBJ2-7 better. The origin of this receptor is a woman aged 40 to 55 in good health. In nucleotides, the CDR3 is TGCAGTGCTAGAGATTCGGGGGAATCCTACAATGAGCAGTACTTC. Amino acid sequence: CSARDSGESYNEQYF.